One and the same sample provided the 8 T cell receptor beta chains below, sequenced in a study of PD-1 blockade in classical Hodgkin lymphoma. Brentuximab vedotin exposure varied among the patients, all of whom had relapsed after autologous stem cell transplantation. The protocol was immunoSEQ multiplex PCR, while the TCRdb copy is restricted to in-frame clones and leaves out a portion. The sample lists tens of thousands of clones; about three quarters were seen once. The specimen comprised peripheral blood mononuclear cells (PBMCs), sampled at baseline. These receptor sequences come from a human donor with classical Hodgkin lymphoma.

The rearrangement joins TRBV5-4 to TRBJ2-5; D ambiguous. The J call may be incorrect, as the DNA end agrees better with TRBJ2-7. The CDR3 has 13 residues. Germline V lookup: CDR1 SGHNT, CDR2 YYREEE (reference sequence). This CDR3 reads CASSLGSLYEQYF. In DNA form, the CDR3 reads TGTGCCAGCAGCTTGGGCAGCCTCTACGAGCAGTACTTC.

The rearrangement uses TRBV30 and TRBJ1-1; D unresolved. Deletions cut 0 bases from V and 0 bases from J, with 5 bases between. CDR3 size: 13 residues. Germline V gene sequence: CDR1 GTSNPN, CDR2 SVGIG (reference sequence). Here the CDR3 reads CAWSVQLNTEAFF. For the CDR3, the DNA is TGTGCCTGGAGTGTACAGTTGAACACTGAAGCTTTCTTT.

This clone is labeled as medium-sized. V and J are TRBV10-1 and TRBJ2-7, with 7 positions matching TRBD1. V gave up 6 bases and J gave up 6 bases; unmatched junction bases: 8. The CDR3 consists of 13 residues. Looked up from germline, CDR1 is WNHNN and CDR2 is SYGVQD (reference sequence). In nucleotides, the CDR3 is TGCGCCAGCAGGGCACAGGGGACGAGCGAGCAGTACTTC. Protein sequence: CASRAQGTSEQYF.

The chain carries TRBV5-1 and TRBJ2-1, with 8 bases matching TRBD2. The CDR3 totals 14 residues. J was trimmed by 5 bases and V by 5 bases; bases with no gene match: 6. CDR1 SGHRS and CDR2 YFSETQ come from the germline V gene. CDR3 sequence: CASRRGAHNNEQFF. In DNA form, the CDR3 reads TGCGCCAGCAGGCGGGGGGCGCATAACAATGAGCAGTTCTTC.

CDR3 DNA sequence: TGTGCCAGCAGCTTGGCAGGGCCTGGTTCACCCCTCCACTTT. This gives the protein CASSLAGPGSPLHF. The genes are TRBV5-6 and TRBJ1-6, with a tentative D call TRBD1 (5 bases). The V gene lost 0 bases and the J gene lost 9 bases, with 10 bases spanning the gap. Germline values: CDR1 SGHDT, CDR2 YYEEEE. The CDR3 loop spans 14 amino acids.

The table lists this clone with a few counts. The rearrangement joins TRBV19 to TRBJ2-3; D is perhaps TRBD2 (6 bases). Trimming removed 4 bases at V and 2 bases at J, with 10 bases between. The length of the CDR3 is 14 residues. CDR1 is LNHDA and CDR2 is SQIVND in the germline V gene (reference sequence). The CDR3 sequence is CASSRRGSTDTQYF. CDR3 in DNA: TGTGCCAGTAGTAGGAGGGGCTCCACAGATACGCAGTATTTT.

The V call is TRBV2, the J call TRBJ1-4; the match to TRBD1 covers 7 bases. This CDR3 region has 15 residues. The germline V gene encodes CDR1 SNHLY and CDR2 FYNNEI. Germline trimming cut 5 bases from V and 7 bases from J; bases unmatched to any gene: 10. CDR3 DNA: TGTGCCAGCAGTTGGGAGGGGGCGCGGGGTGAAAAACTGTTTTTT. It translates to CASSWEGARGEKLFF.

The chain employs TRBV6-5 and TRBJ2-7, with TRBD1 matching 7 bases. The CDR3 is 14 amino acids. Trimming took 6 bases from V and 2 from J; bases not matched to a gene: 7. Germline CDR1 and CDR2: MNHEY and SVGAGI. The CDR3 DNA reads as TGTGCCAGCAGCACAGGGGACCTTACCTACGAGCAGTACTTC. It translates to CASSTGDLTYEQYF.